The text below deals with one T cell receptor beta chain. Antigen specificity is unknown. The source of the sample is a study of identifying expanded T cells in peripheral blood. During the collection period, no donor immune events like infections were recorded. Using immunoSEQ multiplex PCR, the repertoire was profiled, and TCRdb retains in-frame clones only, with some absent. Among about 100,000 clones listed, around 90% were seen once. Germline loops: CDR1 LGHNA, CDR2 YSLEER. CDR3 size: 16 residues. The V segment lost 5 bases and the J segment 4 bases; nucleotides outside the gene matches: 8. Overall study results and limits: Around 1.2 clones differed between technical replicates, versus approximately 16 and 20 over time. Roughly two-week clone count variance significantly increased as total template count grew.

This TCR derives from a person aged 18-70 years in good health. Sequencing was performed on blood. The chain is built from TRBV4-3 and TRBJ2-2, with 9 positions matching TRBD2. This CDR3 is CASSTSVAGATGELFF. The DNA of the CDR3 is TGCGCCAGCAGCACCTCTGTAGCGGGAGCCACCGGGGAGCTGTTTTTT.